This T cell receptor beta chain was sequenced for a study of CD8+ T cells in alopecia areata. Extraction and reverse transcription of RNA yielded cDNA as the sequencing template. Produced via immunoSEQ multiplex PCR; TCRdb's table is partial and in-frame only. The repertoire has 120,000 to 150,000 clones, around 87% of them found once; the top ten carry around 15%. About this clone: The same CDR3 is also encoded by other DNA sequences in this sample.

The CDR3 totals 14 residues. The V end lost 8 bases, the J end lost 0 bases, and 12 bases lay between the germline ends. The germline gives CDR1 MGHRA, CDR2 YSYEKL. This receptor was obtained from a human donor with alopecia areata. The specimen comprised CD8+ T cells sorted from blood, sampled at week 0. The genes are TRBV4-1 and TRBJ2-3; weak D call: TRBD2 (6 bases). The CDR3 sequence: CASSAGPSTDTQYF. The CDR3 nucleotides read TGCGCCAGCTCCGCGGGACCAAGCACAGATACGCAGTATTTT.